The clone carrying this TCR beta chain was counted only a few times. The data derive from a study of blood T cell repertoires in COVID-19. Study information: The United States, Italy and Spain supplied acute and convalescent COVID-19 samples.

Germline V lookup: CDR1 LGHNT, CDR2 FRNRAP. Trimming cost V 2 bases and J 13 bases, with 12 bases left between them. The CDR3 is made up of 12 amino acids. The authors' processing: Amplification with reference gene primers provided the estimates of nucleated cell counts. Method: immunoSEQ multiplex PCR; TCRdb's copy keeps in-frame clones and lacks some. V and J calls and clone size are given by that table; D and trimming were obtained from the DNA. This sample has more than 150,000 clones, with 70% to 85% found just once. The chain carries TRBV12-5 and TRBJ2-1, with D uncertain. The receptor's source is a woman aged 80 or older with acute or convalescent COVID-19. Sample: peripheral blood. DNA for the CDR3: TGTGCTAGTGGTTTGCCCCCTAAACCCCAGTTCTTC. This encodes CASGLPPKPQFF.